This T cell receptor beta chain originates from a study of human T cells and chemical hapten exposure. MiXCR, run by TCRdb on the RACE reads, gives a single entry per CDR3 protein. The sample gives 200,000 to 300,000 distinct CDR3 sequences, around 9.3% of which show up once; 2% to 2.5% is in the top ten. This clonotype turned up a few times. Specified time point: pre-sensitization, week 0. As for treatment: therapeutic diphenylcyclopropenone sensitization with weekly scalp DPC. Donors were 18 to 70-year-old alopecia patients suitable for DPC. The CDR3 contains 13 residues. Trimming took off 6 bases at V and 3 bases at J, with 11 bases between the two ends. Germline-derived CDR1 and CDR2 are LGHNA and YSLEER.

This TCR was sampled from a woman between 40 and 50 years old with alopecia areata. Some clones in this sample may be carry-over from other donors' samples. This specimen was whole blood, taken in connection with sensitization to the hapten diphenylcyclopropenone (DPC). The chain couples TRBV4-3 to TRBJ1-1, with unresolved D. CDR3 in DNA: TGCGCCAGCAGGTTCAATATTTACACTGAAGCTTTCTTT. Its protein product is CASRFNIYTEAFF.